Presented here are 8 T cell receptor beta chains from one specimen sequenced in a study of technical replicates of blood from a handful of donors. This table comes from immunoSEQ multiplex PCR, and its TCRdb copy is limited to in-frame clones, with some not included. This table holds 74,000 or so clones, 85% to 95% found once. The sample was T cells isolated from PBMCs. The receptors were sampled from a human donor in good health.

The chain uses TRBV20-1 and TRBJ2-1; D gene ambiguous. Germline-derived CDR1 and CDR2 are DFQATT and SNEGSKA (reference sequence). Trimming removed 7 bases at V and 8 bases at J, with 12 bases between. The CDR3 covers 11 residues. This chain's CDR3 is CSVNTFYEQFF. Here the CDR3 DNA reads TGCAGTGTCAACACCTTTTATGAGCAGTTCTTC.

Here the CDR3 reads CASSLGVLGTVTYEQYF. The CDR3 coding sequence is TGCGCCAGCAGCTTGGGGGTACTTGGGACTGTTACCTACGAGCAGTACTTC. The chain joins TRBV5-1 to TRBJ2-7; possible D gene TRBD2, 6 bases. Germline V gene lookup returns CDR1 SGHRS and CDR2 YFSETQ. This CDR3 is built from 17 residues. V lost 0 bases to trimming and J lost 2 bases, with 18 bases between them.

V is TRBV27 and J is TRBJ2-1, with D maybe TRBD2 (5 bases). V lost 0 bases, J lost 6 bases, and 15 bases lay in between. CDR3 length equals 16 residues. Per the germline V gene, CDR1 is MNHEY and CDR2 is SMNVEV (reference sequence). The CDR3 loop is CASSLSASLTSNEQFF. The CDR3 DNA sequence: TGTGCCAGCAGTTTATCGGCCTCGCTCACTAGCAATGAGCAGTTCTTC.

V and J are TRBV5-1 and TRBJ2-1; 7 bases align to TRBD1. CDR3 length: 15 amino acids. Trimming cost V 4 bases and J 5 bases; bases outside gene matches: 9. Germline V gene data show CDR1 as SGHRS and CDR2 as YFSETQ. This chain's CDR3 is CASSADRAADNEQFF. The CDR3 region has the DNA TGCGCCAGCAGCGCCGACAGGGCGGCAGACAATGAGCAGTTCTTC.

The CDR3: CASRIIAGWTEAFF. The CDR3 bases are TGTGCCAGCAGAATCATAGCGGGATGGACTGAAGCTTTCTTT. J is TRBJ1-1 and V is TRBV7-9; D not certain. This CDR3 comprises 14 residues. V gave up 6 bases and J gave up 5 bases, with 16 bases separating them. Germline V gene data show CDR1 as SEHNR and CDR2 as FQNEAQ (reference sequence).

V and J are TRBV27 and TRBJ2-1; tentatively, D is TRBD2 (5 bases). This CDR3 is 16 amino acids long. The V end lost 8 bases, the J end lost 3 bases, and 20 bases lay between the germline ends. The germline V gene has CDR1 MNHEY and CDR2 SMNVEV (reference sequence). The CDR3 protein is CASGGYGLPSYNEQFF. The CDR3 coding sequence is TGTGCCAGCGGTGGGTACGGACTTCCGAGCTACAATGAGCAGTTCTTC.

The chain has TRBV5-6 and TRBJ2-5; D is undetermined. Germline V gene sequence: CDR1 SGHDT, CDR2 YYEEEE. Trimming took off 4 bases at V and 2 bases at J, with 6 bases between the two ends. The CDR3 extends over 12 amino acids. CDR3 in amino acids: CASSRRQETQYF. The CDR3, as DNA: TGTGCCAGCAGCCGGCGGCAAGAGACCCAGTACTTC.

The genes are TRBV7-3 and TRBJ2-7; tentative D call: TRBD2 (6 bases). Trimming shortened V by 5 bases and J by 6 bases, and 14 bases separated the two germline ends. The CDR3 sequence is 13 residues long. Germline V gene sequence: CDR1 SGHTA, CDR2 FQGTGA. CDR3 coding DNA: TGTGCCAGCAGCCCAGAAGGGAGGCGCGAGCAGTACTTC. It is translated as CASSPEGRREQYF.